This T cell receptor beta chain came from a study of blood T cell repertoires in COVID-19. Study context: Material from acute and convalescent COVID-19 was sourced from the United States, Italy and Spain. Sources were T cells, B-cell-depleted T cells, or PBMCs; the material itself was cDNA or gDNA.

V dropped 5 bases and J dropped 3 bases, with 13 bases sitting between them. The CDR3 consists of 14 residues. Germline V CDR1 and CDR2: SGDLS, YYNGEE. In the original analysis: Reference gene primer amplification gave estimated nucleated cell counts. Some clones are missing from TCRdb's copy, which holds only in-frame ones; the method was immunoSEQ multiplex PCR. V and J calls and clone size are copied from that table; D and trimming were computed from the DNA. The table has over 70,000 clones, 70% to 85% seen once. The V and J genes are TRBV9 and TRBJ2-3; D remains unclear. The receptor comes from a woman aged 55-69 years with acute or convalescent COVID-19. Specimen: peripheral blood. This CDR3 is CASSRDFGTDTQYF. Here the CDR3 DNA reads TGTGCCAGCAGTCGAGATTTCGGGACAGATACGCAGTATTTT.